This T cell receptor (beta chain) is drawn from a study of identical twins. Turning to this clonotype: As yet, its antigen is unknown.

Study conclusions and caveats: Excess twin sharing in beta out-of-frame sequences was weaker.

CDR1 and CDR2 (germline): DFQATT, SNEGSKA (reference sequence). The CDR3 has 16 amino acids. The V end was cut by 0 bases, the J end by 1 base, with 15 bases between. A single record per CDR3 protein comes from TCRdb applying MiXCR to the 5' RACE reads. The table includes about 890,000 distinct CDR3 sequences, about 12% detected once. The same data also contributed to another study, on yellow fever vaccine responses in identical twins.

The sample consisted of PBMCs. The chain recombines TRBV20-1 with TRBJ1-2; a weak D match, TRBD1 (5 bases). This TCR came from a woman younger than 35 in good health. CDR3 residues: CSARDPRETVNYGYTF. The CDR3, as DNA: TGCAGTGCTAGAGATCCAAGGGAGACAGTTAACTATGGCTACACCTTC.